The rows below give T cell receptor beta chains drawn from one sample of a study of vaccination and CD4 T cells after COVID-19. The antigens for these receptors are not known. TCRdb re-called the PCR reads through MiXCR, storing one row per CDR3 protein. The sample comprises 7,500 or so distinct CDR3 sequences, 20% to 25% of which are singletons, and approximately 29% rests with the top ten. The material sequenced was CD4+ T cells from blood, cultured in vitro. The origin of the receptors is a human donor in good health. Each CDR3 is given with its conserved first and last residue. D genes are given only for firm matches. The size field is filled for only some rows; it gives once, few, many or a size class.

clone_size,j_call,d_call,v_call,cdr3_nt,cdr3_aa
-,TRBJ2-7,-,TRBV30,TGTGCCTGGAGTCCCTGGGGGTCAGACGCCTACGAGCAGTACTTC,CAWSPWGSDAYEQYF
-,TRBJ1-1,TRBD1,TRBV6-1,TGTGCCAGCAGTCCCGGGACAGGGTCGGTAGCTTTCTTT,CASSPGTGSVAFF
few,TRBJ2-7,-,TRBV6-1,TGTGCCAGCAGCCCAATGGTGGGGTCCAAGGAGCAGTACTTC,CASSPMVGSKEQYF
few,TRBJ1-1,TRBD1,TRBV6-1,TGTGCCAGCAGGACAGGGTCGGGAGCTTTCTTT,CASRTGSGAFF
-,TRBJ2-1,TRBD1,TRBV11-2,TGTGCCAGCAGCCTCCGAGGGGACAGCTCCTACAATGAGCAGTTCTTC,CASSLRGDSSYNEQFF
-,TRBJ2-3,TRBD2,TRBV6-2/TRBV6-3,TGTGCCAGCAGTTACGGGACTAGCGGGGTGGTAGATACGCAGTATTTT,CASSYGTSGVVDTQYF
-,TRBJ1-1,TRBD1,TRBV6-1,TGTGCCAGCAGTGGCAGGGGGCCCAACACTGAAGCTTTCTTT,CASSGRGPNTEAFF
-,TRBJ2-2,-,TRBV6-1,TGTGCCAGCAGTGAAGCGGTTTGGGGGGCCCTGGGGACCGGGGAGCTGTTTTTT,CASSEAVWGALGTGELFF
few,TRBJ1-2,-,TRBV10-2,TGCGCCAGCAGTGAGTCATCAGGGGTCTATGGCTACACCTTC,CASSESSGVYGYTF
few,TRBJ2-3,-,TRBV2,TGTGCCAGCAGTACGACTCCGGATACGCAGTATTTT,CASSTTPDTQYF
-,TRBJ2-3,-,TRBV29-1,TGCAGCGTTGAGTTCACAGATACGCAGTATTTT,CSVEFTDTQYF
-,TRBJ1-6,-,TRBV4-2,TGTGCCAGCAGCCAAGACTGGGATTCGGGTAATTCACCCCTCCACTTT,CASSQDWDSGNSPLHF
few,TRBJ1-2,TRBD1,TRBV11-2,TGTGCCAGCAGCTTAGAAAGGACAGGGGGCCGGGGCTACACCTTC,CASSLERTGGRGYTF
few,TRBJ1-1,-,TRBV5-1,TGCGCCAGCAGCTTATCAGGGCGGACTGAAGCTTTCTTT,CASSLSGRTEAFF
-,TRBJ2-5,-,TRBV7-2,TGTGCCAGCAGCTTAGCTCTAGCGGAGACCCAGTACTTC,CASSLALAETQYF
few,TRBJ1-1,TRBD1,TRBV10-3,TGTGCCATCGGACAGGGGGTTATTACTGAAGCTTTCTTT,CAIGQGVITEAFF
-,TRBJ1-5,TRBD1,TRBV9,TGTGCCAGCAGCCCCGGGACAGTCAATCAGCCCCAGCATTTT,CASSPGTVNQPQHF
-,TRBJ2-1,-,TRBV27,TGTGCCAGCAGTTATTATCCACAGCTCCGTGAGCAGTTCTTC,CASSYYPQLREQFF
few,TRBJ2-5,-,TRBV7-9,TGTGCCAGCAGCCCTCAGGGAGGGACAAAAGAGACCCAGTACTTC,CASSPQGGTKETQYF
-,TRBJ2-2,TRBD1,TRBV6-5,TGTGCCAGCAGTTACTCGGGACAGAGCACCGGGGAGCTGTTTTTT,CASSYSGQSTGELFF
-,TRBJ2-5,TRBD1,TRBV18,TGTGCCAGCTCACCGGGACAGGGTGAGACCCAGTACTTC,CASSPGQGETQYF
few,TRBJ1-5,TRBD1,TRBV19,TGTGCCAGTAGTATGACAGGGATTAATCAGCCCCAGCATTTT,CASSMTGINQPQHF
medium-sized,TRBJ1-2,-,TRBV6-1,TGTGCCAGCAGGGAGGGGTTCTATGGCTACACCTTC,CASREGFYGYTF
-,TRBJ2-5,-,TRBV29-1,TGCAGCGTCGGACTTGGGGGTGAGACCCAGTACTTC,CSVGLGGETQYF
-,TRBJ2-1,TRBD2,TRBV11-1,TGTGCCAGCAGCCAGGGACTAGCGGGGGGGTCTGAGCAGTTCTTC,CASSQGLAGGSEQFF
-,TRBJ2-1,TRBD2,TRBV5-1,TGCGCCAGCAGCTGGAGCGGGGGCGCGAATAATGGGCAGTTCTTC,CASSWSGGANNGQFF
-,TRBJ2-7,-,TRBV10-1,TGCGCCAGCATATATCGGACAGTCTTAACCTACGAGCAGTACTTC,CASIYRTVLTYEQYF
-,TRBJ2-3,TRBD1,TRBV10-3,TGTGCCATCAGTATCCCCGGGACAGGGGGATACGGAGATACGCAGTATTTT,CAISIPGTGGYGDTQYF
-,TRBJ2-3,-,TRBV11-1,TGTGCCAGCAGCCGTGAATTTAGTGCGTTAGATACGCAGTATTTT,CASSREFSALDTQYF
-,TRBJ2-2,-,TRBV11-2,TGTGCCAGCAGCTTCGACACGAACACCGGGGAGCTGTTTTTT,CASSFDTNTGELFF